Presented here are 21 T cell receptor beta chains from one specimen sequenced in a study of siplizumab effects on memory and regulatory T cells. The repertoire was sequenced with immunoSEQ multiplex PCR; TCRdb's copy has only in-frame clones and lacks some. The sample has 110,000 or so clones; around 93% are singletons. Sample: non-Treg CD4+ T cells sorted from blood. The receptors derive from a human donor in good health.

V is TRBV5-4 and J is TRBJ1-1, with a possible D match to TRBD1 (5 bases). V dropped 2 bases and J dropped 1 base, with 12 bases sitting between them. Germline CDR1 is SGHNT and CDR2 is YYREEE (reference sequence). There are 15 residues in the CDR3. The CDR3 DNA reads TGTGCCAGCAGCTTCATGAAGGGACCGAACACTGAAGCTTTCTTT. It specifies CASSFMKGPNTEAFF. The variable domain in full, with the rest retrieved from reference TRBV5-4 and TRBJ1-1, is ETGVTQSPTHLIKTRGQQVTLRCSSQSGHNTVSWYQQALGQGPQFIFQYYREEENGRGNFPPRFSGLQFPNYSSELNVNALELDDSALYLCASSFMKGPNTEAFFGQGTRLTVV.

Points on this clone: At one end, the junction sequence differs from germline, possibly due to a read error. In nucleotides, the CDR3 is TGTGCCAGCAGTGAACTAGGGGGCACAGGTACGCAGTATTTT. This encodes CASSELGGTGTQYF. The chain uses TRBV6-4 and TRBJ2-3, with 7 bases matching TRBD1. Looked up from germline, CDR1 is MRHNA and CDR2 is SNTAGT. The CDR3 runs 14 residues.

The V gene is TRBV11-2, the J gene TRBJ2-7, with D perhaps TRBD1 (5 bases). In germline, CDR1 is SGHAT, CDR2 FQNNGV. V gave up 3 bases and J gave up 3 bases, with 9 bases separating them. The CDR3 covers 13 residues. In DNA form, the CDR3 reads TGTGCCAGCAGCTTCAGGGTTCTCTACGAGCAGTACTTC. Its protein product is CASSFRVLYEQYF. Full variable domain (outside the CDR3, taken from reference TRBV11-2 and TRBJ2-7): EAGVAQSPRYKIIEKRQSVAFWCNPISGHATLYWYQQILGQGPKLLIQFQNNGVVDDSQLPKDRFSAERLKGVDSTLKIQPAKLEDSAVYLCASSFRVLYEQYFGPGTRLTVT.

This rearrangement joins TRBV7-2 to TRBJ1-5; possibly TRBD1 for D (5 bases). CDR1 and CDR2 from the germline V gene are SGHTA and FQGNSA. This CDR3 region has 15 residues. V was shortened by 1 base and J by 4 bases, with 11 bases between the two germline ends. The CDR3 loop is CASSLGAGRNQPQHF. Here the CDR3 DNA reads TGTGCCAGCAGCTTAGGGGCAGGGCGAAATCAGCCCCAGCATTTT.

CDR3 in amino acids: CASGGQGYEQYF. CDR3 coding DNA: TGTGCCAGCGGCGGACAGGGTTACGAGCAGTACTTC. V and J are TRBV2 and TRBJ2-7, with 8 nucleotides matching TRBD1. V trimming: 8 bases; J trimming: 4 bases; junction bases outside the gene matches: 4. The CDR3 is made up of 12 amino acids. From germline, CDR1 is SNHLY and CDR2 FYNNEI.

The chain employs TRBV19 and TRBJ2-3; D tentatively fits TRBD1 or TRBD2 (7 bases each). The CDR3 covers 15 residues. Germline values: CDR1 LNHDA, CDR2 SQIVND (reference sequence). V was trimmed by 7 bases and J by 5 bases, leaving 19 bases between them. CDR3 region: CASTQGGGREDTQYF. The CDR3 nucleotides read TGTGCCAGTACCCAGGGGGGGGGACGCGAAGATACGCAGTATTTT.

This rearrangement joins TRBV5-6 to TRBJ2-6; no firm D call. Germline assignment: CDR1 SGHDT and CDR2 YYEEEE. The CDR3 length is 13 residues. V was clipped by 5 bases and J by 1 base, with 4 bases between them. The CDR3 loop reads CASRSSGANVLTF. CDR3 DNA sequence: TGTGCCAGCAGGTCTTCTGGGGCCAACGTCCTGACTTTC.

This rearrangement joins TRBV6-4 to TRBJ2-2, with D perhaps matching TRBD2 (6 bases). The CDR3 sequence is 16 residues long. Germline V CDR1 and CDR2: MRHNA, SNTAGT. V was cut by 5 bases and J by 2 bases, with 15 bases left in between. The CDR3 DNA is TGTGCCAGCAGTCCTCAGGGAGGTCCCAACACCGGGGAGCTGTTTTTT. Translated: CASSPQGGPNTGELFF.

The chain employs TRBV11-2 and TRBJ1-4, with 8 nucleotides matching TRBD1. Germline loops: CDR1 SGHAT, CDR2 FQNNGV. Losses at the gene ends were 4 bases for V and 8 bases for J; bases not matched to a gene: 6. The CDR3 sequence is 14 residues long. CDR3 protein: CASSSQGASEKLFF. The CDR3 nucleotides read TGTGCCAGCAGCTCGCAGGGGGCCAGCGAAAAACTGTTTTTT.

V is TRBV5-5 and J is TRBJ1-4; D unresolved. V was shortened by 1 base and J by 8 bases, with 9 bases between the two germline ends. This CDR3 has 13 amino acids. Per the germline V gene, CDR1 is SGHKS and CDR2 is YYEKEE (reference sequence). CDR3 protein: CASSLRSQEKLFF. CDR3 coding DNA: TGTGCCAGCAGCTTGCGGTCGCAGGAAAAACTGTTTTTT.

As DNA, the CDR3 is TGTGCCAGTAGTATTCGGGGGGTAGAGACCCAGTACTTC. Amino acids: CASSIRGVETQYF. V is TRBV19 and J is TRBJ2-5; 7 bases are a match to TRBD2. V was pared by 3 bases and J by 4 bases, with 2 bases of the junction left unmatched. This CDR3 region has 13 residues. Germline CDR1 reads LNHDA; CDR2 reads SQIVND (reference sequence).

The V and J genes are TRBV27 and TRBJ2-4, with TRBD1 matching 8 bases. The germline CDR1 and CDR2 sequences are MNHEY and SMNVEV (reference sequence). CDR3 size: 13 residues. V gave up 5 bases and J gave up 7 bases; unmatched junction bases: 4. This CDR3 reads CASSPGQGNIQYF. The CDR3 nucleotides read TGTGCCAGCAGTCCCGGACAGGGCAACATTCAGTACTTC.

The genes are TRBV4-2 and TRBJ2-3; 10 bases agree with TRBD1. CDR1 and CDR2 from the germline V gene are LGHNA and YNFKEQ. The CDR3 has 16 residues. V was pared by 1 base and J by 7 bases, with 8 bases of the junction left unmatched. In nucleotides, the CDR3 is TGTGCCAGCAGCCAAGGACTGGGACAGGGGAGCCATACGCAGTATTTT. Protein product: CASSQGLGQGSHTQYF.

As DNA, the CDR3 is TGTGCCATCAAATCCGGGACAGGGGACAATCAGCCCCAGCATTTT. Amino acids: CAIKSGTGDNQPQHF. This chain connects TRBV10-3 to TRBJ1-5, with 10 bases aligning to TRBD1. The trim removed 7 bases at V and 3 bases at J, leaving 6 bases unmatched. The CDR3 runs 15 residues. CDR1 is ENHRY and CDR2 is SYGVKD in the germline V gene.

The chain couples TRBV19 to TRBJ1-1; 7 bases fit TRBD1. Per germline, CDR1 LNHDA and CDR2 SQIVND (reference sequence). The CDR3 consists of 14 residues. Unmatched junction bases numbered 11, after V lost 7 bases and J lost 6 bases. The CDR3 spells CASKPQGLGAEAFF. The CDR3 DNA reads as TGTGCCAGTAAGCCACAGGGGTTGGGGGCTGAAGCTTTCTTT. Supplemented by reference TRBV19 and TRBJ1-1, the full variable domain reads DGGITQSPKYLFRKEGQNVTLSCEQNLNHDAMYWYRQDPGQGLRLIYYSQIVNDFQKGDIAEGYSVSREKKESFPLTVTSAQKNPTAFYLCASKPQGLGAEAFFGQGTRLTVV.

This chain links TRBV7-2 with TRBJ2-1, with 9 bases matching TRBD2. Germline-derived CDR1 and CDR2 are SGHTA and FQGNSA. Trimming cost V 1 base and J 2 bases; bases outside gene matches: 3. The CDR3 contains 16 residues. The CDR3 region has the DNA TGTGCCAGCAGCTTAGTGCTAGCGGGGCCCTACAATGAGCAGTTCTTC. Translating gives CASSLVLAGPYNEQFF.

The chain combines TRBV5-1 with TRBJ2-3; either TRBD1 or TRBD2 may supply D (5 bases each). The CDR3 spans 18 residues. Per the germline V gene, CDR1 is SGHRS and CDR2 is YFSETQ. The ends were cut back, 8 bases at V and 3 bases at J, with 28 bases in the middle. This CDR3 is CARAVSRGGSRETDTQYF. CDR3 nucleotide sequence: TGCGCCAGGGCTGTCTCAAGGGGTGGCTCAAGGGAGACAGATACGCAGTATTTT.

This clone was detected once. The CDR3 DNA reads TGTGCCAGCAGCTTATCGGGGGGGCAAGAGACCCAGTACTTC. Translating it yields CASSLSGGQETQYF. This chain uses TRBV11-2 with TRBJ2-5; TRBD2 matches at 8 bases. J lost 2 bases, V lost 2 bases, and 1 base had no gene match. CDR3 length equals 14 residues. CDR1 and CDR2 (germline): SGHAT, FQNNGV. Full variable domain (missing parts from reference TRBV11-2 and TRBJ2-5): EAGVAQSPRYKIIEKRQSVAFWCNPISGHATLYWYQQILGQGPKLLIQFQNNGVVDDSQLPKDRFSAERLKGVDSTLKIQPAKLEDSAVYLCASSLSGGQETQYFGPGTRLLVL.

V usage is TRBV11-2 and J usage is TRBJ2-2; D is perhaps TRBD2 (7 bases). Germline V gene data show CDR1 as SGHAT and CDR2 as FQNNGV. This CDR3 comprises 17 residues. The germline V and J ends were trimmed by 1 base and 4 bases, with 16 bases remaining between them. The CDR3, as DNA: TGTGCCAGCAGCTTAGGTTACGGGGGGCTGAGCACCGGGGAGCTGTTTTTT. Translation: CASSLGYGGLSTGELFF. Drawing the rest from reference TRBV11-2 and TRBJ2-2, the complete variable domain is EAGVAQSPRYKIIEKRQSVAFWCNPISGHATLYWYQQILGQGPKLLIQFQNNGVVDDSQLPKDRFSAERLKGVDSTLKIQPAKLEDSAVYLCASSLGYGGLSTGELFFGEGSRLTVL.

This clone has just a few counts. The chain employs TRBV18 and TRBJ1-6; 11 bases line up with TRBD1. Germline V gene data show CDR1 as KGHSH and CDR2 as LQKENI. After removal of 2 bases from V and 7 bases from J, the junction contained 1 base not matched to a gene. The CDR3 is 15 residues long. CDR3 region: CASSPGTGGNSPLHF. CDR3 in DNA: TGTGCCAGCTCACCAGGGACAGGGGGAAATTCACCCCTCCACTTT.

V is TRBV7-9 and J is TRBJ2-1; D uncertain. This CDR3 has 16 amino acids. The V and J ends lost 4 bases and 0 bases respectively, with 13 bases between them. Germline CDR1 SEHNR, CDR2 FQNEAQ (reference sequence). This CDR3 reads CASSSQTYSSYNEQFF. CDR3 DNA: TGTGCCAGCAGCTCCCAGACATATAGCTCCTACAATGAGCAGTTCTTC.